Following are 24 T cell receptor beta chains from one sample sequenced in a study of identical twins. TCRdb redid the calling of the 5' RACE reads with MiXCR, one entry per CDR3 protein. There are 750,000 to 950,000 distinct CDR3 sequences in the sample; over 9% occur only once, and around 1.5% lies in the top ten. These data also formed part of another study, on yellow fever vaccine responses in identical twins.

Sequencing was performed on PBMCs. These receptors came from a young woman in good health.

V gene TRBV3-1 combines with J gene TRBJ2-1; 9 positions match TRBD2. With V trimmed by 6 bases and J by 5 bases, 8 bases remained unmatched. CDR3 length: 15 amino acids. CDR1 and CDR2 (germline): LGHDT, YNNKEL (reference sequence). The CDR3 region has the DNA TGTGCCAGCAGACAGGCCGGGACTAGCCACAATGAGCAGTTCTTC. It yields the protein CASRQAGTSHNEQFF.

The chain links TRBV27 to TRBJ2-5; 8 bases match TRBD2. V trimming: 5 bases; J trimming: 4 bases; junction bases outside the gene matches: 12. Per the germline V gene, CDR1 is MNHEY and CDR2 is SMNVEV (reference sequence). This CDR3 contains 16 residues. The CDR3 nucleotides read TGTGCCAGCAGTCCCCTTTCCGGGAGGGCCGGAGAGACCCAGTACTTC. It specifies CASSPLSGRAGETQYF.

This clonotype was found many times. One end of the junction does not line up with germline, which may come from a read error. V gene TRBV5-1 combines with J gene TRBJ2-1, with TRBD2 matching 10 bases. The CDR3 sequence is 14 residues long. Germline-derived CDR1 and CDR2 are SGHRS and YFSETQ. The CDR3 nucleotides are TGTGCCAGCAGCCCGAGGACTAGCGGCAATGAGCAGTTCTTC. It translates to CASSPRTSGNEQFF.

The rearrangement links TRBV7-3 to TRBJ2-1, with 12 bases matching TRBD1. The V segment lost 2 bases and the J segment 8 bases; nucleotides outside the gene matches: 4. CDR3 size: 15 residues. The germline V gene has CDR1 SGHTA and CDR2 FQGTGA. The CDR3 DNA reads TGTGCCAGCAGCTTAGGTGGGACAGGGGGCCATGAGCAGTTCTTC. It encodes CASSLGGTGGHEQFF.

The chain couples TRBV4-1 to TRBJ1-2, with a weak D call TRBD1 (6 bases). Trimming took 0 bases from V and 3 from J, leaving 14 bases between them. Germline V CDR1 and CDR2: MGHRA, YSYEKL. This CDR3 region has 16 residues. Here the CDR3 DNA reads TGCGCCAGCAGCCAAGATGTGGGGGGCGCAGACTATGGCTACACCTTC. Translating gives CASSQDVGGADYGYTF.

J is TRBJ2-7 and V is TRBV18; 10 nucleotides line up with TRBD1. The germline V gene encodes CDR1 KGHSH and CDR2 LQKENI. Trimming removed 3 bases from V and 2 bases from J; junction bases left unmatched: 4. This CDR3 region has 15 residues. CDR3 nucleotides: TGTGCCAGCTCACCGCAAGGACAGGGGGCCTACGAGCAGTACTTC. Amino acids: CASSPQGQGAYEQYF.

This clonotype came up many times. V and J are TRBV29-1 and TRBJ1-1; no reliable D call. The CDR3 consists of 12 residues. The germline V gene encodes CDR1 SQVTM and CDR2 ANQGSEA. V was clipped by 8 bases and J by 0 bases, with 10 bases between them. The CDR3 is CSHQTVNTEAFF. In DNA form, the CDR3 reads TGCAGCCACCAGACGGTGAACACTGAAGCTTTCTTT.

This clonotype turned up a few times. This rearrangement joins TRBV24-1 to TRBJ1-1, with a possible D match to TRBD1 (5 bases). The CDR3 has 13 residues. Per the germline V gene, CDR1 is KGHDR and CDR2 is SFDVKD. V shed 7 bases and J shed 0 bases, with 8 bases lying between them. CDR3 sequence: CATSKGLNTEAFF. The CDR3 nucleotides read TGTGCCACCAGCAAGGGGTTGAACACTGAAGCTTTCTTT.

This clonotype has just a few counts. This chain connects TRBV2 to TRBJ2-3; unclear D gene. The CDR3 covers 14 residues. Germline V gene lookup returns CDR1 SNHLY and CDR2 FYNNEI. V was pared by 6 bases and J by 0 bases, with 10 bases between. The CDR3 DNA sequence: TGTGCCAGCAGGGAACGACGGAGCACAGATACGCAGTATTTT. It codes for CASRERRSTDTQYF.

This chain connects TRBV15 to TRBJ2-2, with a possible D match to TRBD2 (6 bases). The CDR3 is 15 residues long. V lost 3 bases, J lost 7 bases, and 15 bases lay in between. Looked up from germline, CDR1 is LNHNV and CDR2 is YYDKDF (reference sequence). The CDR3 protein is CATSRSGLPSGELFF. CDR3 DNA sequence: TGTGCCACCAGCAGGAGCGGACTACCAAGCGGGGAGCTGTTTTTT.

This clonotype was detected only a few times. This chain connects TRBV6-2 or TRBV6-3 to TRBJ1-1; D ambiguous. The V end was cut by 6 bases, the J end by 2 bases, with 10 bases between. Germline lookup yields CDR1 MNHEY and CDR2 SVGEGT. This CDR3 comprises 13 residues. DNA for the CDR3: TGTGCCAGCAGCCTCCCGGTTAACACTGAAGCTTTCTTT. Translating it yields CASSLPVNTEAFF.

This rearrangement joins TRBV6-2 or TRBV6-3 to TRBJ1-2; D is ambiguous. V gave up 3 bases and J gave up 0 bases, with 8 bases separating them. Germline CDR1 and CDR2: MNHEY and SVGEGT. The CDR3 has 14 amino acids. CDR3 protein: CASSYAASNYGYTF. The CDR3 nucleotides read TGTGCCAGCAGTTATGCAGCATCTAACTATGGCTACACCTTC.

In this sample, this clonotype turned up a few times. This chain connects TRBV29-1 to TRBJ2-3; the D gene is possibly TRBD2 (6 bases). The ends were cut back, 2 bases at V and 3 bases at J, with 21 bases in the middle. The CDR3 contains 17 residues. Germline CDR1 and CDR2: SQVTM and ANQGSEA. The CDR3 spells CSVEPSRRVGGTDTQYF. CDR3 in DNA: TGCAGCGTTGAACCCAGCAGGAGGGTAGGCGGGACAGATACGCAGTATTTT.

This rearrangement joins TRBV18 to TRBJ2-7; TRBD1 matches 7 bases. Germline assignment: CDR1 KGHSH and CDR2 LQKENI. V shed 3 bases, J shed 0 bases, and the junction held 5 bases outside the gene matches. There are 15 residues in the CDR3. DNA for the CDR3: TGTGCCAGCTCACCCCAACAGGGGAGCTCCTACGAGCAGTACTTC. It encodes CASSPQQGSSYEQYF.

As to this clonotype: At one end, the junction sequence differs from germline, possibly due to a read error. The chain combines TRBV12-3 or TRBV12-4 with TRBJ2-3; a weak D match, TRBD1 (5 bases). This CDR3 comprises 18 residues. CDR3 sequence: CAISLVVGPGYVTDTQYF. DNA for the CDR3: TGTGCCATCAGTTTAGTAGTAGGGCCAGGGTATGTCACAGATACGCAGTATTTT.

The rearrangement joins TRBV6-1 to TRBJ2-5; unclear D gene. Deletions cut 6 bases from V and 5 bases from J, with 16 bases between. Germline CDR1 is MNHNS and CDR2 is SASEGT. The CDR3 is made up of 14 amino acids. In nucleotides, the CDR3 is TGTGCCAGCAGAGGCTTCGGTGTAGGGGAGACCCAGTACTTC. Translation: CASRGFGVGETQYF.

This clonotype was found a few times. The chain carries TRBV7-9 and TRBJ1-1; D is ambiguous. The V end lost 3 bases, the J end lost 5 bases, and 7 bases lay between the germline ends. The CDR3 extends over 12 amino acids. CDR1 SEHNR and CDR2 FQNEAQ come from the germline V gene (reference sequence). CDR3 loop: CASSFPKTEAFF. The DNA for the CDR3 is TGTGCCAGCAGCTTCCCGAAGACTGAAGCTTTCTTT. Full variable domain (remainder filled in from reference TRBV7-9 and TRBJ1-1): DTGVSQNPRHKITKRGQNVTFRCDPISEHNRLYWYRQTLGQGPEFLTYFQNEAQLEKSRLLSDRFSAERPKGSFSTLEIQRTEQGDSAMYLCASSFPKTEAFFGQGTRLTVV.

The chain has TRBV11-2 and TRBJ2-3, with D uncertain. Between the trimmed V and J ends, which lost 1 base and 2 bases, there was a span of 7 bases. There are 14 residues in the CDR3. Germline CDR1 and CDR2: SGHAT and FQNNGV. This chain's CDR3 is CASSLAAATDTQYF. CDR3 sequence (DNA): TGTGCCAGCAGCTTAGCGGCAGCCACAGATACGCAGTATTTT.

The chain uses TRBV20-1 and TRBJ1-1; TRBD1 agrees at 8 bases. This CDR3 comprises 17 residues. Trimming cost V 6 bases and J 5 bases; bases outside gene matches: 20. The germline V gene encodes CDR1 DFQATT and CDR2 SNEGSKA (reference sequence). The CDR3 loop reads CSASPPPGQGWETEAFF. The CDR3, as DNA: TGCAGTGCCTCACCTCCCCCCGGACAGGGTTGGGAAACTGAAGCTTTCTTT.

This clonotype turned up a few times. The chain employs TRBV7-9 and TRBJ2-3; no firm D call. Trimming shortened V by 0 bases and J by 0 bases, and 13 bases separated the two germline ends. CDR3 length: 17 amino acids. In germline, CDR1 is SEHNR, CDR2 FQNEAQ (reference sequence). The CDR3 coding sequence is TGTGCCAGCAGCTTAGCGGCCCTACCAGCGAGCACAGATACGCAGTATTTT. As protein: CASSLAALPASTDTQYF.

This clonotype was detected a few times. The chain combines TRBV20-1 with TRBJ2-4, with 9 nucleotides matching TRBD2. Germline CDR1 reads DFQATT; CDR2 reads SNEGSKA (reference sequence). The trim removed 3 bases at V and 3 bases at J, leaving 3 bases unmatched. This CDR3 comprises 14 residues. This CDR3 reads CSASPREGKNIQYF. CDR3 in DNA: TGCAGTGCTAGTCCGCGGGAGGGCAAAAACATTCAGTACTTC.

This clonotype was seen only once. CDR3 DNA: TGTGCCAGCAGTGAACGGGACACGCCTAGCACAGATACGCAGTATTTT. Its translation is CASSERDTPSTDTQYF. This sequence joins TRBV2 and TRBJ2-3; maybe TRBD1 (6 bases). Trimming removed 2 bases from V and 0 bases from J, with 12 bases in between. Germline values: CDR1 SNHLY, CDR2 FYNNEI. The CDR3 extends over 16 amino acids.

The table lists this clonotype with a few counts. The chain carries TRBV12-3 or TRBV12-4 and TRBJ2-2, with TRBD1 identical over 7 bases. The CDR3 extends over 14 amino acids. Trimming cost V 6 bases and J 5 bases; bases outside gene matches: 6. CDR3 sequence: CASRTPGGTGELFF. The DNA for the CDR3 is TGTGCCAGCAGGACCCCAGGGGGAACCGGGGAGCTGTTTTTT.

This clonotype was counted at least ten times. The CDR3, as DNA: TGTGCCAGCAGCCAAGATGGGGTGGGGGACAAGGAAGCTTTCTTT. Encoded protein: CASSQDGVGDKEAFF. V and J are TRBV4-2 and TRBJ1-1, with a tentative D call TRBD1 (6 bases). The ends were cut back, 0 bases at V and 8 bases at J, with 16 bases in the middle. Germline loops: CDR1 LGHNA, CDR2 YNFKEQ. CDR3 length equals 15 residues.